The rows below give T cell receptor beta chains drawn from one sample of a study of T cell repertoires in cytomegalovirus infection. TCRdb re-analysed the reads in MiXCR, keeping a single row per CDR3 protein. The sample consists of about 100,000 distinct CDR3 sequences, more than 20% of them appearing once. Sample: CD8+ T cells from PBMCs. The receptors come from a human donor in good health (CMV status not recorded). Some clones in this sample may be carry-over from other donors' samples. Both conserved end residues are part of each CDR3. The order of the fields is clone size, V gene, J gene, D gene, CDR3 protein, CDR3 DNA. The D gene is left open where the match is weak. A row's size may be missing; if present it is once, few, many or a size class.

size: .; V: TRBV7-9; J: TRBJ2-2; D: .; CDR3: CASSSRTGRDTGELFF; DNA: TGTGCCAGCAGCTCACGGACAGGGAGGGACACCGGGGAGCTGTTTTTT
size: .; V: TRBV6-6; J: TRBJ2-3; D: .; CDR3: CASSYRIESERWTDTQYF; DNA: TGTGCCAGCAGTTACCGTATCGAGTCAGAACGTTGGACAGATACGCAGTATTTT
size: few; V: TRBV15; J: TRBJ2-1; D: .; CDR3: CATSRPIRDKYNEQFF; DNA: TGTGCCACCAGCAGGCCTATCCGGGACAAATACAATGAGCAGTTCTTC
size: .; V: TRBV7-9; J: TRBJ2-3; D: TRBD2; CDR3: CASSLERGGDTQYF; DNA: TGTGCCAGCAGCTTAGAACGGGGGGGCGATACGCAGTATTTT
size: .; V: TRBV5-5; J: TRBJ1-5; D: TRBD1; CDR3: CASSVRQGYDQPQHF; DNA: TGTGCCAGCAGCGTGAGACAGGGTTACGATCAGCCCCAGCATTTT
size: few; V: TRBV29-1; J: TRBJ2-7; D: .; CDR3: CSVTGTLYEQYF; DNA: TGCAGCGTTACAGGGACACTCTACGAGCAGTACTTC
size: few; V: TRBV28; J: TRBJ2-3; D: .; CDR3: CASSLLGVSTDTQYF; DNA: TGTGCCAGCAGTTTACTCGGGGTCAGCACAGATACGCAGTATTTT
size: .; V: TRBV12-3/TRBV12-4; J: TRBJ2-1; D: .; CDR3: CASSFTGEQFF; DNA: TGTGCCAGCAGTTTCACTGGTGAGCAGTTCTTC
size: .; V: TRBV11-3; J: TRBJ1-1; D: .; CDR3: CASSLDPRTANTKAFF; DNA: TGTGCCAGCAGCTTAGACCCTCGGACAGCGAACACTAAAGCTTTCTTT
size: .; V: TRBV12-3/TRBV12-4; J: TRBJ2-5; D: .; CDR3: CASSLWGSDGTQYF; DNA: TGTGCCAGCAGTTTGTGGGGGTCCGATGGGACCCAGTACTTC
size: .; V: TRBV5-5; J: TRBJ2-7; D: TRBD1; CDR3: CASSRMGQVTYEQYF; DNA: TGTGCCAGCAGCCGAATGGGACAGGTGACCTACGAGCAGTACTTC
size: few; V: TRBV19; J: TRBJ2-1; D: .; CDR3: CASSSGGSNEQFF; DNA: TGTGCCAGTAGTTCTGGGGGAAGTAATGAGCAGTTCTTC
size: many; V: TRBV4-1; J: TRBJ1-2; D: .; CDR3: CASSQDPGRVNYGYTF; DNA: TGCGCCAGCAGCCAAGACCCAGGGAGAGTTAACTATGGCTACACCTTC
size: few; V: TRBV7-2; J: TRBJ1-6; D: .; CDR3: CASSQDSHNSPLHF; DNA: TGTGCCAGCAGCCAGGACAGCCATAATTCACCCCTCCACTTT
size: .; V: TRBV6-1; J: TRBJ2-1; D: .; CDR3: CASSPYTGYNEQFF; DNA: TGTGCCAGCAGTCCATACACAGGTTACAATGAGCAGTTCTTC
size: .; V: TRBV19; J: TRBJ2-1; D: .; CDR3: CASRISAVGGLDEQFF; DNA: TGTGCCAGTAGGATCTCCGCAGTTGGAGGGCTTGATGAGCAGTTCTTC
size: many; V: TRBV7-2; J: TRBJ2-7; D: .; CDR3: CASSLGGNAYEQYF; DNA: TGTGCCAGCAGCCTGGGCGGTAATGCCTACGAGCAGTACTTC
size: few; V: TRBV2; J: TRBJ1-2; D: .; CDR3: CASRTRSDGYTF; DNA: TGTGCCAGCCGGACACGGTCAGATGGCTACACCTTC
size: .; V: TRBV9; J: TRBJ1-1; D: .; CDR3: CASSVEGVDTEAFF; DNA: TGTGCCAGCAGCGTAGAGGGCGTGGACACTGAAGCTTTCTTT
size: .; V: TRBV5-8; J: TRBJ2-3; D: .; CDR3: CASSLRADTQYF; DNA: TGTGCCAGCAGCTTGAGAGCAGATACGCAGTATTTT
size: .; V: TRBV7-9; J: TRBJ1-4; D: .; CDR3: CASSYWDGPTNEKLFF; DNA: TGTGCCAGCAGCTATTGGGACGGCCCAACTAATGAAAAACTGTTTTTT
size: few; V: TRBV11-3; J: TRBJ2-2; D: .; CDR3: CASSRDPSGELFF; DNA: TGTGCCAGCAGCCGGGACCCCTCCGGGGAGCTGTTTTTT
size: .; V: TRBV20-1; J: TRBJ1-2; D: TRBD1; CDR3: CSAPGQVVKDGYTF; DNA: TGCAGTGCTCCAGGACAGGTAGTTAAAGATGGCTACACCTTC
size: few; V: TRBV9; J: TRBJ2-4; D: TRBD1; CDR3: CASSGQGTNIQYF; DNA: TGTGCCAGCAGCGGACAGGGTACAAACATTCAGTACTTC
size: .; V: TRBV12-3/TRBV12-4; J: TRBJ1-2; D: .; CDR3: CASSGPLRDGYTF; DNA: TGTGCCAGCAGTGGGCCCCTTCGGGATGGCTACACCTTC